This TCR beta chain was obtained from a study of Graves' ophthalmopathy and Graves' hyperthyroidism. For the study at large: Stable hyperthyroidism meant no progression to ophthalmopathy within 18 months of follow-up.

RNA transcripts provided the template for amplifying TCR beta CDR3 regions. HTBI-primed first-round RT-PCR preceded second-round multiplex PCR. TCRdb processed the multiplex PCR reads anew with MiXCR; each CDR3 protein has one entry. Of over a million distinct CDR3 sequences listed, about 36% are singletons. Study-wide results and limits: The model flagged ophthalmopathy progression at over 60% sensitivity and 72% to 85% specificity. A roughly 81% specificity and about 88% sensitivity were achieved by a 13-signature model that separated ophthalmopathy from stable hyperthyroidism.

V was trimmed by 3 bases and J by 1 base, leaving 12 bases between them. CDR3 size: 14 residues. Germline CDR1 DFQATT, CDR2 SNEGSKA (reference sequence). Orbital computed tomography and thyroid ultrasound, along with TRAb, serum thyroxine and clinical symptoms, underpinned diagnosis. This clonotype has just a few counts. What it binds is not known. Material for sequencing was peripheral blood or thyroid tissue (not recorded which). The clonotype comes from an adult man with Graves' hyperthyroidism. The chain uses TRBV20-1 and TRBJ2-5; D is perhaps TRBD1 (6 bases). The CDR3 DNA reads as TGCAGTGCTAGGGGGGCGGACAGCCAAGAGACCCAGTACTTC. Protein sequence: CSARGADSQETQYF.